The rows below give T cell receptor beta chains drawn from one sample of a study of cytomegalovirus exposure and HLA in healthy donors. Only in-frame clones appear in the TCRdb table, and some are missing; sequencing was by immunoSEQ multiplex PCR. Of 90,000 to 95,000 clones in the sample, around 80% were seen once. The sequenced material came from PBMCs. The receptors here all came from a man in his late teens or twenties in good health and CMV-seronegative. Each CDR3 is given with its conserved first and last residue. Rows may omit the clone size; those that give it use once, few, many or a size class.

V: TRBV10-3
size: NA
J: TRBJ2-7
CDR3: CAISGGGYEQYF

V: TRBV7-8
size: NA
J: TRBJ2-5
CDR3: CASSLAAREETQYF

V: TRBV27
size: NA
J: TRBJ2-7
CDR3: CASSSGYEQYF

V: TRBV13
size: once
J: TRBJ1-1
CDR3: CASSFPGGSEAFF

V: TRBV19
size: NA
J: TRBJ1-3
CDR3: CASSNRQNSGNTIYF

V: TRBV6-5
size: once
J: TRBJ1-4
CDR3: CASTIAEGSEKLFF

V: TRBV2
size: NA
J: TRBJ2-2
CDR3: CASRLSGLGTGELFF

V: TRBV7-3
size: NA
J: TRBJ2-7
CDR3: CASSFPRGEQYF

V: TRBV18
size: NA
J: TRBJ1-6
CDR3: CASSLRGSPLHF

V: TRBV5-5
size: few
J: TRBJ1-1
CDR3: CASSQWGENTEAFF

V: TRBV9
size: NA
J: TRBJ1-2
CDR3: CASSGGLWEYTF

V: TRBV7-2
size: few
J: TRBJ1-2
CDR3: CASSLLGTAYYGYTF

V: TRBV5-8
size: NA
J: TRBJ2-5
CDR3: CASSSPSDRGLGETQYF

V: TRBV7-2
size: NA
J: TRBJ1-5
CDR3: CASSLWGGDSNQPQHF

V: TRBV7-6
size: NA
J: TRBJ2-7
CDR3: CASSRQDAYEQYF

V: TRBV20-1
size: NA
J: TRBJ1-2
CDR3: CSAVLIGDYTF

V: TRBV11-2
size: NA
J: TRBJ2-7
CDR3: CASSQENDRGREQYF

V: TRBV23-1
size: NA
J: TRBJ2-1
CDR3: CASSQSGTGDRYNEQFF

V: TRBV15
size: few
J: TRBJ2-6
CDR3: CATSVHSGANVLTF

V: TRBV7-6
size: NA
J: TRBJ2-2
CDR3: CASSLSSGGYTGELFF

V: TRBV21-1
size: NA
J: TRBJ1-5
CDR3: CASSKVRRGNQPQHF

V: TRBV4-2
size: NA
J: TRBJ2-7
CDR3: CASSQNRGSGYEQYF

V: TRBV7-7
size: NA
J: TRBJ2-7
CDR3: CASSLATGASYEQYF

V: TRBV2
size: NA
J: TRBJ2-2
CDR3: CARAGTTNTGELFF

V: TRBV29-1
size: few
J: TRBJ1-5
CDR3: CSVRQGGSNQPQHF

V: TRBV5-6
size: NA
J: TRBJ1-4
CDR3: CASSLTTGGNEKLFF

V: TRBV5-4
size: NA
J: TRBJ1-5
CDR3: CASSLEGGNQPQHF

V: TRBV11-2
size: NA
J: TRBJ2-7
CDR3: CASSLSLAGEQYF

V: TRBV7-3
size: medium-sized
J: TRBJ1-1
CDR3: CASSRGTVNTEAFF

V: TRBV7-3
size: once
J: TRBJ2-5
CDR3: CASSLAAPETQYF

V: TRBV7-3
size: NA
J: TRBJ2-2
CDR3: CASSPYETSGRTGELFF

V: TRBV10-1
size: few
J: TRBJ2-5
CDR3: CASSEGGGADQETQYF

V: TRBV6-6
size: NA
J: TRBJ2-1
CDR3: CASTQGEFF

V: TRBV6-6
size: NA
J: TRBJ2-2
CDR3: CASRQGQGTNTGELFF

V: TRBV6-1
size: NA
J: TRBJ1-2
CDR3: CASSEGQVYGYTF

V: TRBV21-1
size: NA
J: TRBJ1-3
CDR3: CASSNRGRTGNTIYF

V: TRBV19
size: NA
J: TRBJ2-5
CDR3: CASSTLAGDEETQYF

V: TRBV11-2
size: once
J: TRBJ1-4
CDR3: CASSLTGRFWGSKEKLFF

V: TRBV6-5
size: NA
J: TRBJ2-1
CDR3: CASSRPTGKEQFF

V: TRBV10-2
size: once
J: TRBJ2-7
CDR3: CASNEGTGATYEQYF

V: TRBV7-2
size: NA
J: TRBJ1-2
CDR3: CASSSTIETPFF

V: TRBV18
size: NA
J: TRBJ2-7
CDR3: CASSHRQGAAGEQYF

V: TRBV5-1
size: NA
J: TRBJ2-7
CDR3: CASSGGGVEQYF

V: TRBV7-9
size: once
J: TRBJ1-6
CDR3: CASSPGGGVRLPLHF

V: TRBV5-1
size: NA
J: TRBJ2-2
CDR3: CASRVGTANTGELFF

V: TRBV7-8
size: NA
J: TRBJ1-1
CDR3: CASSLGTGSWLNTEAFF

V: TRBV2
size: NA
J: TRBJ2-1
CDR3: CASKRGTENEQFF

V: TRBV7-9
size: NA
J: TRBJ2-7
CDR3: CASSPRGYEQYF

V: TRBV25-1
size: NA
J: TRBJ1-3
CDR3: CASSEESSGNTIYF

V: TRBV5-8
size: NA
J: TRBJ1-6
CDR3: CASSSRVFGDSPLHF

V: TRBV10-2
size: few
J: TRBJ1-1
CDR3: CATTTGSTEAFF

V: TRBV5-8
size: NA
J: TRBJ2-7
CDR3: CASSPAPLGLYEQYF

V: TRBV6-5
size: once
J: TRBJ1-2
CDR3: CASTYDANYGYTF

V: TRBV7-9
size: NA
J: TRBJ2-7
CDR3: CSSSAGLRTDIYSYEQYF

V: TRBV7-2
size: NA
J: TRBJ2-5
CDR3: CASSPTSSIQETQYF

V: TRBV5-5
size: NA
J: TRBJ2-5
CDR3: CASSLRGSETQYF

V: TRBV5-4
size: NA
J: TRBJ1-4
CDR3: CASSGSGTGRGEKLFF